These T cell receptor beta chains were read from a single sample in a study of spatial heterogeneity in lung cancer. Each CDR3 protein is one row after TCRdb ran MiXCR on the 5' RACE reads. The table includes 40,000 to 55,000 distinct CDR3 sequences, 6.5% to 7% detected once. Sample: PBMCs, taken at surgery. These receptors were taken from a female donor with early-stage non-small cell lung cancer. Each CDR3 is given with its conserved first and last residue. The order of the fields is clone size, D gene, J gene, V gene, CDR3 DNA, CDR3 protein. A D gene is named only where the DNA matches it firmly. Rows may omit the clone size; those that give it use once, few, many or a size class.

clone_size: .; d_call: .; j_call: TRBJ2-3; v_call: TRBV7-2; cdr3_nt: TGTGCCAGCAGCATCAATGTCCCAGATTCGCAGTATTTT; cdr3_aa: CASSINVPDSQYF
clone_size: many; d_call: TRBD1; j_call: TRBJ2-7; v_call: TRBV20-1; cdr3_nt: TGCAGTGCGCCGGACAGGGGGCTCTACGAGCAGTACTTC; cdr3_aa: CSAPDRGLYEQYF
clone_size: few; d_call: .; j_call: TRBJ2-1; v_call: TRBV4-1; cdr3_nt: TGCGCCAGCAGCCCGAGATTGACAGGTCCCGGCTTCGATGAGCAGTTCTTC; cdr3_aa: CASSPRLTGPGFDEQFF
clone_size: .; d_call: TRBD1; j_call: TRBJ1-6; v_call: TRBV27; cdr3_nt: TGTGCCAGCAGTTTAGGGAACAGGGGGCGGGGGCAGAATTCACCCATCCACTTT; cdr3_aa: CASSLGNRGRGQNSPIHF
clone_size: few; d_call: TRBD1; j_call: TRBJ2-5; v_call: TRBV7-2; cdr3_nt: TGTGCCAGCAGCTTAGACAGGGGAAAGACCCAGTACTTC; cdr3_aa: CASSLDRGKTQYF
clone_size: .; d_call: TRBD1; j_call: TRBJ2-7; v_call: TRBV5-4; cdr3_nt: TGTGCCAGCAGCTCACAGGGGGCATACGAGCAGTACTTC; cdr3_aa: CASSSQGAYEQYF
clone_size: many; d_call: .; j_call: TRBJ2-5; v_call: TRBV10-3; cdr3_nt: TGTGCCATCAGTGAGTCGAATGCGATCGGAGGAGGCCAAGAGACCCAGTACTTC; cdr3_aa: CAISESNAIGGGQETQYF
clone_size: many; d_call: TRBD2; j_call: TRBJ2-3; v_call: TRBV29-1; cdr3_nt: TGCAGCGTTGCGGGAGGGGGCACAGATACGCAGTATTTT; cdr3_aa: CSVAGGGTDTQYF
clone_size: .; d_call: .; j_call: TRBJ2-1; v_call: TRBV11-2; cdr3_nt: TGTGCCAGCAGCTCCAGCGCCCGATACAATGAGCAGTTCTTC; cdr3_aa: CASSSSARYNEQFF
clone_size: .; d_call: TRBD2; j_call: TRBJ2-1; v_call: TRBV20-1; cdr3_nt: TGCAGTCAAACACAGCGGGGCCGAACCTACAATGAGCAGTTCTTC; cdr3_aa: CSQTQRGRTYNEQFF
clone_size: many; d_call: .; j_call: TRBJ2-2; v_call: TRBV7-3; cdr3_nt: TGTGCCAGCAGCTTATATCAGGGGCCGAACACCGGGGAGCTGTTTTTT; cdr3_aa: CASSLYQGPNTGELFF
clone_size: few; d_call: .; j_call: TRBJ1-3; v_call: TRBV12-3/TRBV12-4; cdr3_nt: TGTGCCAGCGTCGTCCGGGGGGTTGTTAACACCATATATTTT; cdr3_aa: CASVVRGVVNTIYF
clone_size: many; d_call: .; j_call: TRBJ2-3; v_call: TRBV2; cdr3_nt: TGTGCCAGCACTCGCACAGATACGCAGTATTTT; cdr3_aa: CASTRTDTQYF
clone_size: many; d_call: .; j_call: TRBJ2-2; v_call: TRBV7-9; cdr3_nt: TGTGCCAGCAGCCCTCCTTCCCGGGAGCTGTTTTTT; cdr3_aa: CASSPPSRELFF
clone_size: many; d_call: TRBD2; j_call: TRBJ2-1; v_call: TRBV25-1; cdr3_nt: TGTGCCAGCAGCCCCAATATGGGGGCTAGCGGGGGGGTCTATGAGCAGTTCTTC; cdr3_aa: CASSPNMGASGGVYEQFF
clone_size: many; d_call: .; j_call: TRBJ1-2; v_call: TRBV19; cdr3_nt: TGTGCCAGTAGTATCCCCCGGACGGGAGGCGGCTACACCTTC; cdr3_aa: CASSIPRTGGGYTF
clone_size: few; d_call: .; j_call: TRBJ1-6; v_call: TRBV7-9; cdr3_nt: TGTGCCAGCAGCTCCGGGAGTTCCTATAATTCACCCCTCCACTTT; cdr3_aa: CASSSGSSYNSPLHF
clone_size: many; d_call: .; j_call: TRBJ2-6; v_call: TRBV28; cdr3_nt: TGTGCCAGCAGTTTAGATATTACTGGGGCCAACGTCCTGACTTTC; cdr3_aa: CASSLDITGANVLTF
clone_size: many; d_call: .; j_call: TRBJ2-3; v_call: TRBV5-1; cdr3_nt: TGCGCCAGCAGCCAGGACAGACCTAGCACAGATACGCAGTATTTT; cdr3_aa: CASSQDRPSTDTQYF
clone_size: many; d_call: .; j_call: TRBJ1-4; v_call: TRBV14; cdr3_nt: TGTGCCAGCAGCCAGGGGGGAAAACTGTTTTTT; cdr3_aa: CASSQGGKLFF
clone_size: many; d_call: .; j_call: TRBJ1-1; v_call: TRBV7-8; cdr3_nt: TGTGCCAGCAGCCAGCGGACCCTCACCACTGAAGCTTTCTTT; cdr3_aa: CASSQRTLTTEAFF
clone_size: .; d_call: .; j_call: TRBJ1-5; v_call: TRBV19; cdr3_nt: TGTGCCAGTAGTATCGGGAGAGACAATCAGCCCCAGCATTTT; cdr3_aa: CASSIGRDNQPQHF
clone_size: .; d_call: .; j_call: TRBJ1-6; v_call: TRBV24-1; cdr3_nt: TGTGCCACCAGGAACACTCTCTGGGGACTGCGTTCACCCCTCCACTTT; cdr3_aa: CATRNTLWGLRSPLHF
clone_size: many; d_call: .; j_call: TRBJ1-1; v_call: TRBV30; cdr3_nt: TGTGCCTGGAGTGTTAAGGGAGGTTGGTCTAACGCTGAAGCTTTCTTT; cdr3_aa: CAWSVKGGWSNAEAFF
clone_size: .; d_call: TRBD1; j_call: TRBJ1-6; v_call: TRBV7-2; cdr3_nt: TGTGCCAGCAGCTCGGACAGGGGGCCCTATTCACCCCTCCACTTT; cdr3_aa: CASSSDRGPYSPLHF
clone_size: few; d_call: .; j_call: TRBJ1-5; v_call: TRBV10-1; cdr3_nt: TGCGCCAGCAGTGATGGGGGCCAGCCCCAGCATTTT; cdr3_aa: CASSDGGQPQHF
clone_size: .; d_call: .; j_call: TRBJ1-5; v_call: TRBV7-2; cdr3_nt: TGTGCCAGCAGCTTACAGAAGGGAAGCAATCAGCCCCAGCATTTT; cdr3_aa: CASSLQKGSNQPQHF
clone_size: few; d_call: TRBD1; j_call: TRBJ1-1; v_call: TRBV3-1; cdr3_nt: TGTGCCAGCAGACCAGGGGGAGGCACTGAAGCTTTCTTT; cdr3_aa: CASRPGGGTEAFF
clone_size: few; d_call: TRBD1; j_call: TRBJ2-7; v_call: TRBV7-2; cdr3_nt: TGTGCCAGCAGCTTGGGACAGATCTACGAGCAGTACTTC; cdr3_aa: CASSLGQIYEQYF
clone_size: many; d_call: .; j_call: TRBJ1-2; v_call: TRBV5-1; cdr3_nt: TGCGCCAGCAGCTCGGACGGAAACTATGGCTACACCTTC; cdr3_aa: CASSSDGNYGYTF
clone_size: many; d_call: .; j_call: TRBJ1-5; v_call: TRBV6-1; cdr3_nt: TGTGCCAGCTTCCCGGACGGCCCCAATCAGCCCCAGCATTTT; cdr3_aa: CASFPDGPNQPQHF
clone_size: few; d_call: .; j_call: TRBJ1-1; v_call: TRBV2; cdr3_nt: TGTGCCAGCAGGGGAGACAGCCCGAACACTGAAGCTTTCTTT; cdr3_aa: CASRGDSPNTEAFF
clone_size: .; d_call: .; j_call: TRBJ2-7; v_call: TRBV6-1; cdr3_nt: TGTGCCAGCAGCCCGAGCCGGGAGCAGTACTTC; cdr3_aa: CASSPSREQYF
clone_size: .; d_call: .; j_call: TRBJ1-5; v_call: TRBV2; cdr3_nt: TGTGCCAGCAGTGAGGTCGAGAGGAATCAGCCCCAGCATTTT; cdr3_aa: CASSEVERNQPQHF
clone_size: many; d_call: .; j_call: TRBJ2-7; v_call: TRBV20-1; cdr3_nt: TGCAGTGCCGAGTTCCGGGGGACCGATCAGCAGTACTTC; cdr3_aa: CSAEFRGTDQQYF
clone_size: many; d_call: .; j_call: TRBJ1-4; v_call: TRBV5-1; cdr3_nt: TGCGCCAGCAGCTTGTCGGGTCGGGGCGAAAAACTGTTTTTT; cdr3_aa: CASSLSGRGEKLFF
clone_size: few; d_call: .; j_call: TRBJ1-2; v_call: TRBV6-5; cdr3_nt: TGTGCCAGCAGTTACGGCCACCAGAATTATGGCTACACCTTC; cdr3_aa: CASSYGHQNYGYTF
clone_size: few; d_call: TRBD1; j_call: TRBJ2-3; v_call: TRBV12-3/TRBV12-4; cdr3_nt: TGTGCCAGCAGTTTAGCGGTTCACAGGGGTACAGATACGCAGTATTTT; cdr3_aa: CASSLAVHRGTDTQYF
clone_size: .; d_call: .; j_call: TRBJ2-7; v_call: TRBV9; cdr3_nt: TGTGCCAGCAGCGTTAAGGGCGAGGGTTACGAGCAGTACTTC; cdr3_aa: CASSVKGEGYEQYF
clone_size: few; d_call: TRBD1; j_call: TRBJ1-4; v_call: TRBV7-2; cdr3_nt: TGTGCCAGCAGCTTAGAGTTCTCCGGGACAGTAGTAGAAAAACTGTTTTTT; cdr3_aa: CASSLEFSGTVVEKLFF
clone_size: many; d_call: TRBD1; j_call: TRBJ2-3; v_call: TRBV6-5; cdr3_nt: TGTGCCAGCAGTTCGACAGGGGGCACAGATACGCAGTATTTT; cdr3_aa: CASSSTGGTDTQYF
clone_size: many; d_call: .; j_call: TRBJ2-4; v_call: TRBV20-1; cdr3_nt: TGCAGTGCTAGAGAGGTGGGGGGACGCATTCAGTACTTC; cdr3_aa: CSAREVGGRIQYF
clone_size: few; d_call: .; j_call: TRBJ1-6; v_call: TRBV9; cdr3_nt: TGTGCCAGCAGCACAGCTTCTCATTCACCCCTCCACTTT; cdr3_aa: CASSTASHSPLHF
clone_size: .; d_call: .; j_call: TRBJ1-1; v_call: TRBV6-1; cdr3_nt: TGTGCCAGCAGTGAATTTAGCACTGAAGCTTTCTTT; cdr3_aa: CASSEFSTEAFF
clone_size: many; d_call: .; j_call: TRBJ2-5; v_call: TRBV25-1; cdr3_nt: TGTGCCAGCAGTGAATCCCCCGGCCAGGGGTACCAAGAGACCCAGTACTTC; cdr3_aa: CASSESPGQGYQETQYF
clone_size: .; d_call: .; j_call: TRBJ2-4; v_call: TRBV5-8; cdr3_nt: TGTGCCAGCAGCTCGACATTTATGGGCTTAGCCAAAAACATTCAGTACTTC; cdr3_aa: CASSSTFMGLAKNIQYF
clone_size: many; d_call: .; j_call: TRBJ1-2; v_call: TRBV15; cdr3_nt: TGTGCCACCAGCAGACAGGCTGATAACTATGGCTACACCTTC; cdr3_aa: CATSRQADNYGYTF
clone_size: few; d_call: .; j_call: TRBJ2-6; v_call: TRBV5-4; cdr3_nt: TGTGCCAGCAGCTTGGGACTGAGCTCTGGGGCCAACGTCCTGACTTTC; cdr3_aa: CASSLGLSSGANVLTF
clone_size: .; d_call: .; j_call: TRBJ1-6; v_call: TRBV4-3; cdr3_nt: TGCGCCAGCAGCCAAAGACCGAATTCACCCCTCCACTTT; cdr3_aa: CASSQRPNSPLHF
clone_size: few; d_call: .; j_call: TRBJ1-6; v_call: TRBV12-3/TRBV12-4; cdr3_nt: TGTGCCAGCAGAACTGCCCGGGCGAGGAATTCACCCCTCCACTTT; cdr3_aa: CASRTARARNSPLHF
clone_size: many; d_call: .; j_call: TRBJ1-1; v_call: TRBV11-2; cdr3_nt: TGTGCCAGCAGCAGGGGGATGAACACTGAAGCTTTCTTT; cdr3_aa: CASSRGMNTEAFF
clone_size: .; d_call: .; j_call: TRBJ2-1; v_call: TRBV4-1; cdr3_nt: TGCGCCAGCAGCCAAGGGGAGCTCCCGCGCTCTGTCAATGAGCAGTTCTTC; cdr3_aa: CASSQGELPRSVNEQFF
clone_size: many; d_call: .; j_call: TRBJ2-1; v_call: TRBV7-9; cdr3_nt: TGTGCCAGCAGCTCAATAGACGACAGTTACGAGCAGTTCTTC; cdr3_aa: CASSSIDDSYEQFF
clone_size: .; d_call: .; j_call: TRBJ1-5; v_call: TRBV11-3; cdr3_nt: TGTGCCACCCCAAGGGAGCCCCAGCATTTT; cdr3_aa: CATPREPQHF
clone_size: many; d_call: .; j_call: TRBJ1-5; v_call: TRBV18; cdr3_nt: TGTGCCAGCTCACCGGCCGGGGTTGGCAATCAGCCCCAGCATTTT; cdr3_aa: CASSPAGVGNQPQHF
clone_size: .; d_call: TRBD2; j_call: TRBJ2-7; v_call: TRBV11-2; cdr3_nt: TGTGCCAGCAGCCCGCGTAGCGGGGACGCCTACGAGCAGTACTTC; cdr3_aa: CASSPRSGDAYEQYF
clone_size: many; d_call: TRBD1; j_call: TRBJ2-3; v_call: TRBV6-1; cdr3_nt: TGTGCCAGCAGGGATCCGGACAGGGGTGATACGCAGTATTTT; cdr3_aa: CASRDPDRGDTQYF
clone_size: many; d_call: .; j_call: TRBJ2-3; v_call: TRBV6-5; cdr3_nt: TGTGCCAGCAGTTACTCGGCCGGGGGGCTAGCGGCCCGGGATACGCAGTATTTT; cdr3_aa: CASSYSAGGLAARDTQYF
clone_size: .; d_call: .; j_call: TRBJ2-1; v_call: TRBV12-3/TRBV12-4; cdr3_nt: TGTGCCAGCAGTTTCGGGGGCCCCAATGAGCAGTTCTTC; cdr3_aa: CASSFGGPNEQFF
clone_size: few; d_call: .; j_call: TRBJ1-5; v_call: TRBV20-1; cdr3_nt: TGCAGTGCGCGTCACCCCTCTAGGGGCAATCAGCCCCAGCATTTT; cdr3_aa: CSARHPSRGNQPQHF